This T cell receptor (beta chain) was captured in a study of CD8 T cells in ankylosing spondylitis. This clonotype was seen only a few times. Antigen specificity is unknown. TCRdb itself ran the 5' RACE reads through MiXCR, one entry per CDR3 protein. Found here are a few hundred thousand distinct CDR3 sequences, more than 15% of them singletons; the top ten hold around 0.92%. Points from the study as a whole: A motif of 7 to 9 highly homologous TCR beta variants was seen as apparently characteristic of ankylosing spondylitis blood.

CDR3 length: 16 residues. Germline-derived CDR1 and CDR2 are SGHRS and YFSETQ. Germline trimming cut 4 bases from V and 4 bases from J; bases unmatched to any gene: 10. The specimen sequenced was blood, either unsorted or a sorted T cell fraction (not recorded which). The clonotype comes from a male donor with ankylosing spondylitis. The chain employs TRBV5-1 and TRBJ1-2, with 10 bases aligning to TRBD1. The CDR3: CASSGGQGSPLYGYTF. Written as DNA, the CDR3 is TGCGCCAGCAGCGGGGGACAGGGGAGTCCCCTCTATGGCTACACCTTC.